One and the same sample provided the 14 T cell receptor beta chains below, sequenced in a study of T cells in Graves' hyperthyroidism and ophthalmopathy. What was amplified from RNA transcripts were TCR beta CDR3 regions. During a first-round RT-PCR of the TCR CDR3, the HTBI primer set was used. TCRdb re-called the multiplex PCR reads with MiXCR, one entry per CDR3 protein. This table has more than 500,000 distinct CDR3 sequences, 14% appearing once. The sample was blood. These receptors were taken from a woman aged 40 to 55 with Graves' hyperthyroidism.

Regarding this clonotype: A read error may account for a junction end that differs from germline. The genes are TRBV12-3 or TRBV12-4 and TRBJ1-5; no definite D call. CDR3 length equals 14 residues. CDR3 sequence reads: CVSSPPLGDQPQHF. Here the CDR3 DNA reads TGTGTCAGCAGTCCTCCCCTCGGGGATCAGCCCCAGCATTTT.

V and J are TRBV10-1 and TRBJ1-3, with D possibly being TRBD1 (5 bases). Germline CDR1 WNHNN, CDR2 SYGVQD (reference sequence). V gave up 5 bases and J gave up 0 bases, with 14 bases separating them. The CDR3 is made up of 16 amino acids. The CDR3 protein is CASSPTGATSGNTIYF. The CDR3 DNA reads TGCGCCAGCAGTCCAACAGGTGCCACCTCTGGAAACACCATATATTTT.

This clonotype was counted between two and nine times. In DNA form, the CDR3 reads TGTGCCAGCAGCCAAAATGAGGACAGCAGCTCCTATAATTCACCCCTCCACTTT. It specifies CASSQNEDSSSYNSPLHF. The genes are TRBV4-2 and TRBJ1-6; possibly TRBD1 for D (6 bases). Germline-derived CDR1 and CDR2 are LGHNA and YNFKEQ. The V gene lost 2 bases and the J gene lost 0 bases, with 14 bases spanning the gap. The CDR3 totals 18 residues.

The V and J genes are TRBV20-1 and TRBJ2-3; 8 bases agree with TRBD1. The CDR3 consists of 15 residues. Germline trimming cut 4 bases from V and 2 bases from J; bases unmatched to any gene: 8. Germline V gene lookup returns CDR1 DFQATT and CDR2 SNEGSKA (reference sequence). CDR3 loop: CSATIRDRLTDTQYF. In DNA, the CDR3 is TGCAGTGCTACAATCCGGGACAGGCTCACAGATACGCAGTATTTT.

Only a few counts were recorded for this clonotype. This chain links TRBV30 with TRBJ1-6; D perhaps matches TRBD1 (5 bases). V shed 0 bases and J shed 7 bases, with 10 bases lying between them. Germline CDR1 is GTSNPN and CDR2 is SVGIG (reference sequence). The CDR3 is 14 residues long. The CDR3 protein is CAWSVLRANSPLHF. The CDR3 region has the DNA TGTGCCTGGAGTGTACTCAGGGCCAATTCACCCCTCCACTTT.

This chain joins TRBV15 and TRBJ2-5, with a possible D match to TRBD1 (6 bases). Germline values: CDR1 LNHNV, CDR2 YYDKDF (reference sequence). The ends were cut back, 0 bases at V and 3 bases at J, with 11 bases in the middle. CDR3 size: 15 residues. CDR3: CATSRDIRQEETQYF. CDR3 bases: TGTGCCACCAGCAGAGATATAAGACAGGAAGAGACCCAGTACTTC.

Ten or more counts support this clonotype. The V gene is TRBV4-1, the J gene TRBJ2-1; no clear D gene. The germline CDR1 and CDR2 sequences are MGHRA and YSYEKL. V gave up 3 bases and J gave up 8 bases, with 14 bases separating them. CDR3 size: 14 residues. The CDR3 sequence is CASSHWSPGDEQFF. The CDR3 DNA is TGCGCCAGCAGCCATTGGTCCCCGGGCGATGAGCAGTTCTTC.

There are many counts of this clonotype. This sequence joins TRBV20-1 and TRBJ2-2; D not certain. The ends were cut back, 1 base at V and 6 bases at J, with 6 bases in the middle. Germline V gene lookup returns CDR1 DFQATT and CDR2 SNEGSKA (reference sequence). This CDR3 is built from 12 residues. CDR3 residues: CSARGVAGELFF. CDR3 bases: TGCAGTGCTAGAGGAGTAGCCGGGGAGCTGTTTTTT.

This clonotype has at least ten counts. The J gene is TRBJ2-5, the V gene TRBV7-9, with a possible D match to TRBD1 (6 bases). The CDR3 is made up of 15 amino acids. Germline CDR1 is SEHNR and CDR2 is FQNEAQ (reference sequence). V gave up 5 bases and J gave up 0 bases, with 13 bases separating them. This CDR3 is CASSDIRGNQETQYF. The DNA of the CDR3 is TGTGCCAGCAGCGATATTAGGGGGAACCAAGAGACCCAGTACTTC.

The V call is TRBV12-3 or TRBV12-4, the J call TRBJ1-2; 12 positions agree with TRBD1. V gave up 5 bases and J gave up 6 bases; unmatched junction bases: 4. The CDR3 runs to 14 residues. The CDR3, as DNA: TGTGCCAGCAGTACCGGGACAGGGGGCGATGGCTACACCTTC. Translating it yields CASSTGTGGDGYTF.

There are many counts of this clonotype. CDR3 bases: TGTGCCAGCAGTGAATCGGTAGCGGTATACAATGAGCAGTTCTTC. Protein product: CASSESVAVYNEQFF. This chain joins TRBV2 and TRBJ2-1; tentative D call: TRBD2 (6 bases). This CDR3 is 15 amino acids long. Germline lookup yields CDR1 SNHLY and CDR2 FYNNEI. The V end was cut by 2 bases, the J end by 4 bases, with 12 bases between.

V gene TRBV20-1 combines with J gene TRBJ2-2, with D perhaps assigned TRBD1 or TRBD2 (5 bases each). The V end was cut by 1 base, the J end by 7 bases, with 7 bases between. This CDR3 has 12 amino acids. The germline V gene has CDR1 DFQATT and CDR2 SNEGSKA (reference sequence). CDR3 loop: CSARGGNGELFF. CDR3 nucleotides: TGCAGTGCTAGAGGGGGGAACGGGGAGCTGTTTTTT.

On this clonotype: A much larger clone sits a single nucleotide away, making a read error possible. The chain recombines TRBV27 with TRBJ1-1; possibly TRBD1 for D (5 bases). CDR3 length: 14 amino acids. Trimming stripped 7 bases from V and 7 bases from J, with 19 bases between. Per the germline V gene, CDR1 is MNHEY and CDR2 is SMNVEV (reference sequence). CDR3 sequence: CASNLIVRGGEAFF. In DNA form, the CDR3 reads TGTGCCAGCAATCTTATTGTCCGGGGCGGTGAAGCTTTCTTT.

The J gene is TRBJ1-2, the V gene TRBV6-4; 7 nucleotides align to TRBD1. Germline V gene lookup returns CDR1 MRHNA and CDR2 SNTAGT. The CDR3 runs 14 residues. The J segment lost 4 bases and the V segment lost 4 bases, leaving 6 bases of the junction unmatched. As DNA, the CDR3 is TGTGCCAGCAGTGCCCCTTCAGGGGGCTATGGCTACACCTTC. This translates into CASSAPSGGYGYTF.